The 20 T cell receptor beta chains below come from one sample, sequenced in a study of CXCR3-negative and CXCR3-positive naive CD8 T cells. UMI-labeled 5' RACE yielded the TRB cDNA libraries. TCRdb reprocessed the 5' RACE reads; each CDR3 protein has one entry and no DNA is given. The sample totals fewer than 80,000 distinct CDR3 sequences; its top ten clones hold more than 4%. Sequencing used naive CXCR3- CD8+ T cells from blood. Specified subset: CD45RO-CCR7+CD27+CD95- naive CD8+ T cells lacking CXCR3 (TNR3-). Receptor source: a human donor in good health. Some clones in this sample may be carry-over from other donors' samples.

The rearrangement uses TRBV13 and TRBJ1-6; checking the TCRdb D call of TRBD1 is not possible without DNA. The CDR3 has 15 residues. Germline lookup yields CDR1 PRHDT and CDR2 FYEKMQ (reference sequence). This CDR3 is CASSPWQGINSPLHF.

The rearrangement uses TRBV6-2 or TRBV6-3 and TRBJ2-7. This CDR3 comprises 14 residues. The germline V gene encodes CDR1 MNHEY and CDR2 SVGEGT. CDR3: CASSYSDNSYEQYF.

The chain couples TRBV5-1 to TRBJ2-3; the TCRdb D gene call, TRBD2, has no DNA to confirm it. From germline, CDR1 is SGHRS and CDR2 YFSETQ. The CDR3 length is 16 residues. This CDR3 is CASSSQRGGLTDTQYF.

This chain connects TRBV20-1 to TRBJ1-4; TCRdb calls TRBD1, which cannot be checked without DNA. Germline V gives CDR1 DFQATT, CDR2 SNEGSKA (reference sequence). This CDR3 region has 17 residues. This CDR3 is CSARGFAPGQINDGLFF.

The chain uses TRBV12-3 or TRBV12-4 and TRBJ2-5. The CDR3 consists of 14 residues. The CDR3 reads CASSLYGNQETQYF.

J is TRBJ2-2 and V is TRBV6-2 or TRBV6-3. From germline, CDR1 is MNHEY and CDR2 SVGEGT. The CDR3 has 18 residues. The CDR3 sequence: CASSYSDTSVANTGELFF.

This chain links TRBV18 with TRBJ2-2; TCRdb reports TRBD1, a call that lacks DNA to check it against. CDR3 length: 16 residues. CDR1 is KGHSH and CDR2 is LQKENI in the germline V gene. CDR3 residues: CASSPPATGSAGELFF.

The chain links TRBV7-9 to TRBJ2-7; TCRdb names TRBD2, which stays unverified in the absence of DNA. This CDR3 region has 16 residues. CDR1 and CDR2 (germline): SEHNR, FQNEAQ (reference sequence). CDR3 residues: CASSQEGLSNPYEQYF.

The V call is TRBV3-1, the J call TRBJ1-6; the D gene TCRdb calls, TRBD1, cannot be checked with no DNA. The V gene's germline CDR1 is LGHDT and CDR2 YNNKEL (reference sequence). The CDR3 runs to 15 residues. CDR3 sequence reads: CASSQEARDNSPLHF.

The V and J genes are TRBV4-3 and TRBJ2-7; as DNA is missing, the TRBD2 call by TCRdb cannot be tested. This CDR3 spans 15 amino acids. Germline V gene sequence: CDR1 LGHNA, CDR2 YSLEER. CDR3 region: CASSQDSGGTYEQYF.

This chain uses TRBV11-2 with TRBJ1-2; TCRdb returns TRBD1, unconfirmable since there is no DNA. CDR1 and CDR2 from the germline V gene are SGHAT and FQNNGV. The CDR3 contains 16 residues. The CDR3 sequence is CASSETGTGELYGYTF.

The genes are TRBV24-1 and TRBJ2-2; absent DNA, TCRdb's TRBD1 call cannot be checked. The CDR3 consists of 16 residues. Germline CDR1 is KGHDR and CDR2 is SFDVKD. The CDR3 is CATSDPLGQGTGELFF.

The gene calls are TRBV29-1 and TRBJ1-2; TCRdb selects TRBD1, and the lack of DNA leaves this call unchecked. Germline V CDR1 and CDR2: SQVTM, ANQGSEA. The length of the CDR3 is 12 residues. The CDR3 region is CSVEGQDYGYTF.

The chain employs TRBV28 and TRBJ2-4. The CDR3 extends over 16 amino acids. Germline CDR1 MDHEN, CDR2 SYDVKM. CDR3 protein: CASSLSRGGVRDIQYF.

The V and J genes are TRBV30 and TRBJ2-7. The germline gives CDR1 GTSNPN, CDR2 SVGIG (reference sequence). The CDR3 covers 12 residues. The CDR3 here is CAWSVTDYEQYF.

The chain is built from TRBV5-1 and TRBJ2-3; TCRdb outputs TRBD2, but without DNA this stays unchecked. This CDR3 is built from 17 residues. Germline-derived CDR1 and CDR2 are SGHRS and YFSETQ. The CDR3: CARKGLAGALSTDTQYF.

This chain connects TRBV29-1 to TRBJ2-1; the D gene TCRdb calls, TRBD1, cannot be checked with no DNA. The CDR3 sequence is 16 residues long. CDR1 is SQVTM, CDR2 ANQGSEA, per germline. CDR3 amino acids: CSVGSGDRDTYNEQFF.

The J gene is TRBJ1-1, the V gene TRBV14. Per germline, CDR1 SGHDN and CDR2 FVKESK. The CDR3 length is 13 residues. CDR3: CASSLTVWAEAFF.

The chain recombines TRBV5-6 with TRBJ2-7; the TCRdb call, TRBD1, lacks DNA for checking. The CDR3 has 12 amino acids. CDR1 is SGHDT and CDR2 is YYEEEE in the germline V gene. CDR3 protein: CASSETAYEQYF. The complete variable domain, with remaining parts taken from reference TRBV5-6 and TRBJ2-7, reads DAGVTQSPTHLIKTRGQQVTLRCSPKSGHDTVSWYQQALGQGPQFIFQYYEEEERQRGNFPDRFSGHQFPNYSSELNVNALLLGDSALYLCASSETAYEQYFGPGTRLTVT.

This sequence joins TRBV5-1 and TRBJ2-7. From germline, CDR1 is SGHRS and CDR2 YFSETQ. This CDR3 is 14 amino acids long. This CDR3 reads CASSPGTDSYEQYF.